One sample yielded the 32 T cell receptor beta chains listed below, sequenced in a study of CXCR3-negative and CXCR3-positive naive CD8 T cells. The study's findings and limits: Hydrophobicity of TRB CDR3s was greater in CXCR3-positive naive cells than in CXCR3-negative naive cells.

5' RACE that incorporated UMI labels was used to prepare the TRB cDNA libraries. Each CDR3 protein gets one entry in TCRdb, which reprocessed the 5' RACE reads and gives no DNA. This sample's table has about 63,000 distinct CDR3 sequences. These receptors lack a known antigen. What was sequenced was naive CXCR3+ CD8+ T cells from blood. Subset of the sample: CD45RO-CCR7+CD27+CD95- naive CD8+ T cells expressing CXCR3 (TNR3+). The receptors here all came from a human donor in good health. Some clones in this sample may be carry-over from other donors' samples.

The chain couples TRBV15 to TRBJ2-7. The CDR3 is 14 residues long. The germline V gene has CDR1 LNHNV and CDR2 YYDKDF (reference sequence). CDR3 residues: CATSRAQGAYEQYF.

This chain links TRBV29-1 with TRBJ2-1; TCRdb's assignment of TRBD1 cannot be checked, as there is no DNA. The CDR3 has 15 amino acids. CDR1 SQVTM and CDR2 ANQGSEA come from the germline V gene. CDR3 loop: CSVEGGQGTYNEQFF.

The CDR3 spells CAISDLAEDNEQFF. The genes are TRBV10-3 and TRBJ2-1; TCRdb reports TRBD2, a call that lacks DNA to check it against. Looked up from germline, CDR1 is ENHRY and CDR2 is SYGVKD. This CDR3 is 14 amino acids long.

This chain uses TRBV24-1 with TRBJ1-5. The CDR3 covers 15 residues. CDR1 KGHDR and CDR2 SFDVKD come from the germline V gene. CDR3 loop: CATRVRPPSNQPQHF.

This chain uses TRBV11-2 with TRBJ2-1; TCRdb's D gene call, TRBD2, goes unchecked for lack of DNA. Germline assignment: CDR1 SGHAT and CDR2 FQNNGV. This CDR3 contains 19 residues. The CDR3 sequence is CASSLVPGTSGGDYNEQFF.

The gene calls are TRBV5-1 and TRBJ2-2; the TRBD1 assignment by TCRdb is unverifiable without DNA. The germline V gene encodes CDR1 SGHRS and CDR2 YFSETQ. CDR3 length: 16 amino acids. CDR3 sequence: CASSPRDRGNTGELFF.

The chain employs TRBV6-5 and TRBJ1-1. The CDR3 has 13 residues. Germline loops: CDR1 MNHEY, CDR2 SVGAGI. The CDR3: CASRPPSDSEAFF.

The V gene is TRBV7-9, the J gene TRBJ2-2; TCRdb returns TRBD1, unconfirmable since there is no DNA. The length of the CDR3 is 16 residues. CDR1 and CDR2 (germline): SEHNR, FQNEAQ (reference sequence). The CDR3 loop reads CASSLTGDTNTGELFF.

The V and J genes are TRBV28 and TRBJ1-4; TCRdb designates TRBD1, a call that cannot be tested without DNA. Germline CDR1 is MDHEN and CDR2 is SYDVKM. This CDR3 comprises 16 residues. CDR3 protein: CASSSTGNPTNEKLFF.

The V call is TRBV7-9, the J call TRBJ2-5; TCRdb's assignment of TRBD1 cannot be checked, as there is no DNA. From germline, CDR1 is SEHNR and CDR2 FQNEAQ (reference sequence). This CDR3 is built from 14 residues. CDR3 in amino acids: CASGGTGGTETQYF. The complete variable domain, with remaining parts taken from reference TRBV7-9 and TRBJ2-5, reads DTGVSQNPRHKITKRGQNVTFRCDPISEHNRLYWYRQTLGQGPEFLTYFQNEAQLEKSRLLSDRFSAERPKGSFSTLEIQRTEQGDSAMYLCASGGTGGTETQYFGPGTRLLVL.

The V gene is TRBV6-1, the J gene TRBJ2-5; TCRdb's D call of TRBD1 is untestable without DNA. Germline CDR1 and CDR2: MNHNS and SASEGT. The CDR3 has 13 amino acids. The CDR3 here is CASREGAGETQYF.

The rearrangement uses TRBV12-3 or TRBV12-4 and TRBJ1-2. The CDR3 extends over 12 amino acids. This chain's CDR3 is CASSPGPDGYTF.

The V call is TRBV27, the J call TRBJ1-1; checking the TCRdb D call of TRBD1 is not possible without DNA. The CDR3 sequence is 14 residues long. Germline CDR1 and CDR2: MNHEY and SMNVEV (reference sequence). The CDR3 spells CASSLRGANTEAFF.

Its frequency marks this clonotype as medium-sized (0.01 to 0.1%). V and J are TRBV4-1 and TRBJ2-1; TCRdb's assignment of TRBD2 cannot be checked, as there is no DNA. CDR3 length: 15 residues. The V gene's germline CDR1 is MGHRA and CDR2 YSYEKL. CDR3 residues: CASSQVAGGPNEQFF.

The CDR3 loop reads CSASDLRGAETQYF. V usage is TRBV20-1 and J usage is TRBJ2-5; the TCRdb D gene call, TRBD1, has no DNA to confirm it. Germline values: CDR1 DFQATT, CDR2 SNEGSKA (reference sequence). The length of the CDR3 is 14 residues.

The V gene is TRBV20-1, the J gene TRBJ1-3; TCRdb picks TRBD1, but there is no DNA to check that call. The length of the CDR3 is 15 residues. The V gene's germline CDR1 is DFQATT and CDR2 SNEGSKA (reference sequence). The CDR3 spells CSASRDPRSGNTIYF.

The chain recombines TRBV29-1 with TRBJ1-1; without DNA, the TCRdb call of TRBD1 cannot be checked. The CDR3 consists of 13 residues. Germline CDR1 reads SQVTM; CDR2 reads ANQGSEA. CDR3 amino acids: CSGVTGGRSEAFF.

The J gene is TRBJ2-2, the V gene TRBV19; TCRdb lists TRBD2, though no DNA is available to test this call. The CDR3 is made up of 17 amino acids. Germline V gene sequence: CDR1 LNHDA, CDR2 SQIVND (reference sequence). CDR3 loop: CASSILGTSGFAGELFF.

The V gene is TRBV7-9, the J gene TRBJ2-7; checking the TCRdb D call of TRBD1 is not possible without DNA. The CDR3 length is 14 residues. The germline gives CDR1 SEHNR, CDR2 FQNEAQ (reference sequence). The CDR3: CASSSPGGAYEQYF.

V and J are TRBV3-1 and TRBJ2-5; TCRdb's D call, TRBD1, is unchecked because there is no DNA. Germline lookup yields CDR1 LGHDT and CDR2 YNNKEL (reference sequence). The CDR3 runs 15 residues. The CDR3 spells CASSQVDRGQETQYF.

This sequence joins TRBV7-6 and TRBJ2-1; TCRdb's assignment of TRBD2 cannot be checked, as there is no DNA. The CDR3 contains 16 residues. From germline, CDR1 is SGHVS and CDR2 FNYEAQ. CDR3 sequence reads: CASSSTSGGEYNEQFF.

The chain couples TRBV7-2 to TRBJ2-5; no DNA is available, so the TRBD1 call from TCRdb remains unchecked. CDR1 is SGHTA and CDR2 is FQGNSA in the germline V gene. This CDR3 region has 14 residues. CDR3 protein: CASSTQTGQETQYF.

The chain uses TRBV19 and TRBJ2-6; as DNA is missing, the TRBD2 call by TCRdb cannot be tested. The CDR3 is made up of 19 amino acids. Germline V gene sequence: CDR1 LNHDA, CDR2 SQIVND (reference sequence). The chain's CDR3 is CASSPLAGRDYSGANVLTF.

The V and J genes are TRBV4-3 and TRBJ2-1; with no DNA, the TCRdb D assignment of TRBD1 cannot be verified. Germline CDR1 LGHNA, CDR2 YSLEER. The CDR3 is made up of 19 amino acids. CDR3: CASSQDTGVPFLSGNEQFF.

This rearrangement joins TRBV29-1 to TRBJ2-1; TCRdb's assignment of TRBD2 cannot be checked, as there is no DNA. The CDR3 has 16 amino acids. Germline V gives CDR1 SQVTM, CDR2 ANQGSEA. The CDR3 spells CSVEELLAGGTNEQFF.

The rearrangement uses TRBV12-3 or TRBV12-4 and TRBJ1-1; TCRdb's D call of TRBD1 is untestable without DNA. CDR3 length equals 13 residues. Here the CDR3 reads CASSSRDTTEAFF.

The J gene is TRBJ2-5, the V gene TRBV20-1; checking the TCRdb D call of TRBD1 is not possible without DNA. The CDR3 covers 12 residues. From germline, CDR1 is DFQATT and CDR2 SNEGSKA (reference sequence). The CDR3 loop reads CSAVQGQETQYF.

The V gene is TRBV20-1, the J gene TRBJ2-5; checking the TCRdb D call of TRBD2 is not possible without DNA. From germline, CDR1 is DFQATT and CDR2 SNEGSKA (reference sequence). The CDR3 consists of 16 residues. The CDR3: CSAREGIAELQETQYF.

CDR3 sequence reads: CASSLGGQAYEQYF. V gene TRBV5-1 combines with J gene TRBJ2-7; TCRdb's D call, TRBD1, is unchecked because there is no DNA. The CDR3 is made up of 14 amino acids. Germline V gene data show CDR1 as SGHRS and CDR2 as YFSETQ.

The chain links TRBV18 to TRBJ2-7; the D gene TCRdb calls, TRBD1, cannot be checked with no DNA. Looked up from germline, CDR1 is KGHSH and CDR2 is LQKENI. The CDR3 has 15 residues. The CDR3 reads CASSPVGTDAYEQYF. The whole variable domain, filled in from reference TRBV18 and TRBJ2-7, reads NAGVMQNPRHLVRRRGQEARLRCSPMKGHSHVYWYRQLPEEGLKFMVYLQKENIIDESGMPKERFSAEFPKEGPSILRIQQVVRGDSAAYFCASSPVGTDAYEQYFGPGTRLTVT.

V gene TRBV4-1 combines with J gene TRBJ1-1. Germline CDR1 MGHRA, CDR2 YSYEKL. This CDR3 has 14 residues. The CDR3 loop reads CASSQDGWRTEAFF.

V is TRBV6-5 and J is TRBJ2-1; as DNA is missing, the TRBD1 call by TCRdb cannot be tested. CDR3 size: 13 residues. Germline V gives CDR1 MNHEY, CDR2 SVGAGI. The CDR3: CASSSGRINEQFF.